The clone carrying this TCR beta chain was seen a handful of times. Its antigen is undetermined. This entry is derived from a study of cytotoxic CD8 clonotypes in ibrutinib-treated CLL. The study, taken as a whole, reports: The study found clonality rose at ibrutinib response, then fell toward baseline at progression.

Germline CDR1 and CDR2: ENHRY and SYGVKD. This CDR3 comprises 12 residues. After removal of 8 bases from V and 4 bases from J, the junction contained 2 bases not matched to a gene. Sequencing used immunoSEQ multiplex PCR; TCRdb keeps in-frame clones, though not all of them. The table records 35,000 to 55,000 clones, roughly two thirds of them present only once. The input for sequencing was PBMCs, taken after 12 months of ibrutinib treatment. The chain is built from TRBV10-3 and TRBJ2-7; TRBD1 matches at 10 bases. The TCR originated in a human donor with chronic lymphocytic leukemia. The CDR3 sequence is CAIGDRGYEQYF. DNA for the CDR3: TGTGCCATCGGGGACAGGGGATACGAGCAGTACTTC.